The rows below give T cell receptor beta chains drawn from one sample of a study of blood T cells in healthy people across ages. TCRdb redid the calling of the 5' RACE reads with MiXCR, one entry per CDR3 protein. The data contain some 900,000 distinct CDR3 sequences, about 48% of them singletons. What was sequenced was blood. Every receptor here comes from a man under 40 in good health. Each CDR3 is given with its conserved first and last residue. A D gene is named only where the DNA matches it firmly. Expanded clones are given a class, and other clones once, few, many or no size at all.

TRBJ1-2	.	TRBV4-1	.	TGCGCCAGCAGGGGGCTTGGGGGAAGTGGCTACACCTTC	CASRGLGGSGYTF
TRBJ2-2	.	TRBV6-2/TRBV6-3	.	TGTGCCACTTCGGGACGGGAGCTGTTTTTT	CATSGRELFF
TRBJ2-7	TRBD1	TRBV24-1	.	TGTGCCACCAGTGAGTCTGGCTCCGGGACAGACTACGAGCAGTACTTC	CATSESGSGTDYEQYF
TRBJ2-3	.	TRBV7-9	few	TGTGCCTGCAGCCAGGGACTCTACCACACAGATACGCAGTATTTT	CACSQGLYHTDTQYF
TRBJ2-7	.	TRBV12-3/TRBV12-4	.	TGTGCCAGCAGTTTAGGCACAGGGACTTCGGGCGAGCAGTACTTC	CASSLGTGTSGEQYF
TRBJ2-7	.	TRBV28	.	TGTGCCAGCACCGCCCGAATTCTTGTGACTAGTGAACGCTACGAGCAGTACTTC	CASTARILVTSERYEQYF
TRBJ2-3	.	TRBV7-2	.	TGTGCCAGCAGCTTGAGGGCACAGGACGCAGATACGCAGTATTTT	CASSLRAQDADTQYF
TRBJ2-4	.	TRBV5-4	.	TGTGCCAGCAGCTCATCCGGGACCGTGTCGAACATTCAGTACTTC	CASSSSGTVSNIQYF
TRBJ2-1	.	TRBV14	.	TGTGCCAGCAGCCAAGACTACTGGGGGCTATCGAATGAGCAGTTCTTC	CASSQDYWGLSNEQFF
TRBJ1-6	.	TRBV27	.	TGTGCCAGCAGTTTATCGTGGCCGACCGTTCTAAATTCACCCCTCCACTTT	CASSLSWPTVLNSPLHF
TRBJ1-1	.	TRBV20-1	.	TGCAGTGCTAGTTCCAGGGTGAACACTGAAGCTTTCTTT	CSASSRVNTEAFF
TRBJ2-7	.	TRBV10-3	few	TGTGCCATCAGTGAGTCCTCCAGCTACGAGCAGTACTTC	CAISESSSYEQYF
TRBJ2-7	.	TRBV20-1	few	TGCAGTGCCCCTGACAGTAACTCCTACGAGCAGTACTTC	CSAPDSNSYEQYF
TRBJ2-7	.	TRBV6-2/TRBV6-3	once	TGCGCCAGCAGGAAGGCAGGGGACCGCTACGAGCAGTACTTC	CASRKAGDRYEQYF
TRBJ1-1	.	TRBV27	.	TGTGCCAGCCACCTGAGGGGTGGGTACACTGAAGCTTTCTTT	CASHLRGGYTEAFF
TRBJ2-7	.	TRBV30	.	TGTGCCTGGAGTGCAGAGGTGGGTGAGCAGTACTTC	CAWSAEVGEQYF
TRBJ1-5	TRBD1	TRBV20-1	.	TGCAGTGGCATAAATCGGGACAGGGGGCTCCAGCCCCAGCATTTT	CSGINRDRGLQPQHF
TRBJ2-2	.	TRBV10-3	.	TGTGCCATCATGACCTCCGAGGGCACCGGGGAGCTGTTTTTT	CAIMTSEGTGELFF
TRBJ1-2	.	TRBV5-6	few	TGTGCCAGCAGCTTGAGGAGTGGCTACACCTTC	CASSLRSGYTF
TRBJ1-1	.	TRBV28	.	TGTGCCAGCAGTTTAATTACAGCTATGAACACTGAAGCTTTCTTT	CASSLITAMNTEAFF
TRBJ1-5	.	TRBV4-2	.	TGTGCCAGCAGCCAAGCCAACGGAGGCAATCAGCCCCAGCATTTT	CASSQANGGNQPQHF
TRBJ2-5	TRBD2	TRBV20-1	.	TGCAGTGCTGAGGACGGTTCCGGGACTAGGACGCAGACCCAGTACTTC	CSAEDGSGTRTQTQYF
TRBJ2-3	.	TRBV29-1	.	TGCAGCGTTGAGGGCGGGGCCGGAGATACGCAGTATTTT	CSVEGGAGDTQYF
TRBJ1-6	.	TRBV20-1	.	TGCAGTGCTAGAGCGGGAATGTGGAATTCACCCCTCCACTTT	CSARAGMWNSPLHF
TRBJ2-7	.	TRBV4-1	.	TGCGCCAGCAGCCTGTTCGCCGAGAACGAGCAGTACTTC	CASSLFAENEQYF
TRBJ2-2	TRBD2	TRBV6-1	.	TGTGCCTCGAGCCGGGGGGTCGGGGAGCTGTTTTTT	CASSRGVGELFF
TRBJ1-6	.	TRBV7-9	.	TGTGCCAGCAGCTTAGAGGGTATAGGCAATTCACCCCTCCACTTT	CASSLEGIGNSPLHF
TRBJ1-5	TRBD1	TRBV25-1	.	TGTGCCAGCAGTGCGCTACCCGGGACAGGCCTTAACAATCAGCCCCAGCATTTT	CASSALPGTGLNNQPQHF
TRBJ2-5	.	TRBV29-1	few	TGCAGCGTTGGCCCCTCCCGACGAGGAGAGACCCAGTACTTC	CSVGPSRRGETQYF
TRBJ1-5	.	TRBV6-6	.	TGTGCCAGCAGTTACTCGGCCAGGGATCAGCCCCAGCATTTT	CASSYSARDQPQHF
TRBJ2-3	.	TRBV15	.	TGTGCCACCAGCAGAGACCTGGAGTGGGCGCAGTATTTT	CATSRDLEWAQYF
TRBJ1-2	.	TRBV28	few	TGTGCCAGCAGTAACCTTTATAGGGGGGTTTACACCTTC	CASSNLYRGVYTF
TRBJ1-5	.	TRBV4-3	.	TGCGCCAGCAGCCAAGATCCGGCTGCGGGTCAGCCCCAGCATTTT	CASSQDPAAGQPQHF
TRBJ1-5	TRBD1	TRBV2	.	TGTGCCAACCAAATCCCGGGACAGGGGGCACGAAAACCCCAGCATTTT	CANQIPGQGARKPQHF
TRBJ2-5	TRBD2	TRBV5-1	.	TGCGCCAGCAGCTTGGAGAGTAGCGGGTTGAGGGTCCGAGAGACCCAGTACTTC	CASSLESSGLRVRETQYF
TRBJ1-1	.	TRBV20-1	.	TGCAGTGCTAGAACTGCCGGGGCGACTGAAGCTTTCTTT	CSARTAGATEAFF
TRBJ2-3	TRBD1	TRBV4-2	few	TGTGCCAGCAGCCAAGATGGGACAGGGGGCTCAGATACGCAGTATTTT	CASSQDGTGGSDTQYF
TRBJ1-2	.	TRBV29-1	few	TGCAGCGTTCCGACAAACTATGGCTACACCTTC	CSVPTNYGYTF
TRBJ1-1	TRBD1	TRBV7-3	.	TGTGCCGGCAGCTCACAAGACAGGGATATGAACACTGAAGCTTTCTTT	CAGSSQDRDMNTEAFF
TRBJ2-1	.	TRBV6-6	.	TGTGCCAGCAAGAGTCCGGCCAATGAGCAGTTCTTC	CASKSPANEQFF
TRBJ1-2	.	TRBV20-1	few	TGCAGTCGACTCAGGATGGATGGCTACACCTTC	CSRLRMDGYTF
TRBJ2-1	.	TRBV12-3/TRBV12-4	many	TGTGCCAACGACTTTGGGTTAAATGAGCAGTTCTTC	CANDFGLNEQFF